Presented here are 15 T cell receptor beta chains from one specimen sequenced in a study of blood T cell repertoires in COVID-19. TCRdb keeps only in-frame clones here, not all; method: immunoSEQ multiplex PCR. The sample lists about 670,000 clones; 70% to 90% were seen once. The source material was peripheral blood. The source of these receptors is a young woman with acute or convalescent COVID-19.

The sample holds one count of this clone. The same CDR3 also results from other DNA sequences found in this sample. The chain joins TRBV19 to TRBJ2-3, with D possibly TRBD1 on 5 matching bases. V lost 1 base, J lost 1 base, and 9 bases lay in between. CDR3 length: 15 amino acids. CDR1 and CDR2 from the germline V gene are LNHDA and SQIVND (reference sequence). CDR3 region: CASSIGGRGTDTQYF. CDR3 sequence (DNA): TGTGCCAGTAGTATAGGGGGCAGGGGCACAGATACGCAGTATTTT.

This chain connects TRBV5-4 to TRBJ1-2; D is undetermined. The CDR3 sequence is 16 residues long. Trimming took off 3 bases at V and 2 bases at J, with 17 bases between the two ends. Germline CDR1 is SGHNT and CDR2 is YYREEE (reference sequence). The CDR3 here is CASSSTAATRNYGYTF. The CDR3 bases are TGTGCCAGCAGCTCCACGGCGGCAACACGCAACTATGGCTACACCTTC.

This rearrangement joins TRBV12-3 or TRBV12-4 to TRBJ2-3; D remains ambiguous. The CDR3 runs to 13 residues. Trimming shortened V by 6 bases and J by 5 bases, and 12 bases separated the two germline ends. DNA of the CDR3: TGTGCCAGCAGCTACCTACGCGGAGATACGCAGTATTTT. Translation: CASSYLRGDTQYF.

The J gene is TRBJ2-5, the V gene TRBV6-6; 9 positions match TRBD2. J was trimmed by 4 bases and V by 7 bases; bases with no gene match: 10. Germline lookup yields CDR1 MNHNY and CDR2 SVGAGI (reference sequence). This CDR3 comprises 15 residues. The CDR3, as DNA: TGTGCCAGCAAAGGGGCCGGGACTAGCATAGAGACCCAGTACTTC. It is translated as CASKGAGTSIETQYF.

This sequence joins TRBV19 and TRBJ1-1; weak D call: TRBD1 (5 bases). The germline V and J ends were trimmed by 1 base and 0 bases, with 9 bases remaining between them. CDR3 length equals 15 residues. In germline, CDR1 is LNHDA, CDR2 SQIVND (reference sequence). CDR3 sequence: CASSIGPGMNTEAFF. The CDR3 region has the DNA TGTGCCAGTAGTATAGGTCCAGGGATGAACACTGAAGCTTTCTTT. The entire variable domain, with the rest obtained from reference TRBV19 and TRBJ1-1, is as follows: DGGITQSPKYLFRKEGQNVTLSCEQNLNHDAMYWYRQDPGQGLRLIYYSQIVNDFQKGDIAEGYSVSREKKESFPLTVTSAQKNPTAFYLCASSIGPGMNTEAFFGQGTRLTVV.

The chain has TRBV18 and TRBJ1-6, with TRBD1 matching over 10 bases. V shed 1 base, J shed 6 bases, and the junction held 6 bases outside the gene matches. The CDR3 has 17 amino acids. Germline-derived CDR1 and CDR2 are KGHSH and LQKENI. CDR3 protein: CASSPRDRGPFNSPLHF. The CDR3 coding sequence is TGTGCCAGCTCACCACGGGACAGGGGTCCCTTTAATTCACCCCTCCACTTT.

The chain combines TRBV12-5 with TRBJ1-4, with unresolved D. CDR3 length: 16 residues. Germline loops: CDR1 LGHNT, CDR2 FRNRAP. CDR3 region: CAASGGVGWLAEKLFF. The DNA of the CDR3 is TGTGCCGCTAGTGGTGGTGTGGGGTGGCTAGCTGAAAAACTGTTTTTT.

The chain links TRBV10-1 to TRBJ2-1, with a possible D match to TRBD2 (6 bases). CDR1 is WNHNN and CDR2 is SYGVQD in the germline V gene (reference sequence). The CDR3 has 17 residues. Trimming left V 3 bases short and J 3 bases short, with 18 bases between. The CDR3 spells CASSEPHRGSYYNEQFF. CDR3 nucleotide sequence: TGCGCCAGCAGTGAACCCCATCGGGGGAGTTACTACAATGAGCAGTTCTTC.

The rearrangement joins TRBV12-5 to TRBJ2-7; D not resolved. This CDR3 is 13 amino acids long. V was shortened by 4 bases and J by 2 bases, with 9 bases between the two germline ends. Germline loops: CDR1 LGHNT, CDR2 FRNRAP. The CDR3 reads CASGSLRPYEQYF. DNA of the CDR3: TGTGCTAGTGGTTCCCTACGCCCCTACGAGCAGTACTTC. The variable domain in full, with the rest retrieved from reference TRBV12-5 and TRBJ2-7, is DARVTQTPRHKVTEMGQEVTMRCQPILGHNTVFWYRQTMMQGLELLAYFRNRAPLDDSGMPKDRFSAEMPDATLATLKIQPSEPRDSAVYFCASGSLRPYEQYFGPGTRLTVT.

J is TRBJ2-7 and V is TRBV18; tentatively, D is TRBD1 (6 bases). The CDR3 covers 14 residues. In germline, CDR1 is KGHSH, CDR2 LQKENI. With 4 bases removed from V and 0 bases from J, the gap between germline ends came to 10 bases. The CDR3 is CASSRTESSYEQYF. CDR3 nucleotides: TGTGCCAGCTCACGGACAGAGAGCTCCTACGAGCAGTACTTC.

This clone showed up just a few times. This rearrangement joins TRBV6-2 or TRBV6-3 to TRBJ2-1; TRBD1 might be the D (5 bases). From germline, CDR1 is MNHEY and CDR2 SVGEGT. The length of the CDR3 is 18 residues. Trimming cost V 2 bases and J 2 bases, with 19 bases left between them. CDR3 in DNA: TGTGCCAGCAGTTACGGTTTTCGTCAAGGGGCTGCCTACAATGAGCAGTTCTTC. It yields the protein CASSYGFRQGAAYNEQFF.

The chain joins TRBV7-4 to TRBJ2-3; D is ambiguous. Looked up from germline, CDR1 is SGHVT and CDR2 is SQSDAQ. V gave up 5 bases and J gave up 2 bases, with 17 bases separating them. The CDR3 is 16 residues long. This chain's CDR3 is CASSPERSTATDTQYF. In nucleotides, the CDR3 is TGTGCCAGCAGCCCGGAGCGCTCAACCGCCACAGATACGCAGTATTTT.

V and J are TRBV15 and TRBJ2-7; no reliable D call. Looked up from germline, CDR1 is LNHNV and CDR2 is YYDKDF (reference sequence). Trimming left V 0 bases short and J 6 bases short, with 9 bases between. The CDR3 spans 13 residues. Written as DNA, the CDR3 is TGTGCCACCAGCAGAGATACGCGGATCGAGCAGTACTTC. It is translated as CATSRDTRIEQYF.

CDR3 DNA: TGTGCCACCGGGCCGCGGGACAGGGTGTTAGAGACCCAGTACTTC. Protein: CATGPRDRVLETQYF. The chain recombines TRBV6-5 with TRBJ2-5; TRBD1 matches 9 bases. CDR3 length: 15 amino acids. The V and J ends lost 10 bases and 4 bases, in that order; junction bases with no gene match: 13. Germline CDR1 is MNHEY and CDR2 is SVGAGI.

The chain couples TRBV12-3 or TRBV12-4 to TRBJ2-1; D is perhaps TRBD2 (5 bases). Trimming took off 1 base at V and 9 bases at J, with 10 bases between the two ends. This CDR3 is 13 amino acids long. CDR3 bases: TGTGCCAGCAGTTTAGGTAGCGCGGGTGAGCAGTTCTTC. It translates to CASSLGSAGEQFF.